These T cell receptor beta chains were read from a single sample in a study of cytomegalovirus exposure and HLA in healthy donors. Data came from immunoSEQ multiplex PCR; TCRdb stores just in-frame clones and leaves some out. Among approximately 100,000 clones listed, around 75% were seen once. Sequencing was performed on PBMCs. Receptors were obtained from a woman aged 18-30 years in good health and CMV-seropositive. The CDR3 runs from the conserved cysteine through the conserved F or W. D genes are given only for firm matches. Expanded clones are given a class, and other clones once, few, many or no size at all.

j_gene,v_gene,d_gene,abundance,CDR3aa,CDR3nt
TRBJ2-3,TRBV5-1,-,-,CASSLGGSRNTDTQYF,TGCGCCAGCAGCTTGGGCGGTAGTCGGAACACAGATACGCAGTATTTT
TRBJ1-5,TRBV2,TRBD1,-,CASSETGAPQPQHF,TGTGCCAGCAGTGAAACAGGGGCCCCTCAGCCCCAGCATTTT
TRBJ2-7,TRBV29-1,TRBD2,few,CSGTSGSYEQYF,TGCAGCGGGACTAGCGGGAGCTACGAGCAGTACTTC
TRBJ2-1,TRBV11-2,TRBD2,-,CASSPRTSGNYNEQFF,TGTGCCAGCAGCCCGAGGACTAGCGGAAATTACAATGAGCAGTTCTTC
TRBJ1-1,TRBV5-1,TRBD1,-,CASSFTGQGTEAFF,TGCGCCAGCAGCTTTACCGGACAGGGTACTGAAGCTTTCTTT
TRBJ2-7,TRBV5-4,-,-,CASSYPGRSDYEQYF,TGTGCCAGCAGCTACCCGGGTCGGTCGGACTACGAGCAGTACTTC
TRBJ2-7,TRBV11-2,TRBD1,-,CASSSMAARGLDEQYF,TGTGCCAGCAGCTCTATGGCCGCCAGGGGGCTGGACGAGCAGTACTTC
TRBJ2-5,TRBV7-2,-,-,CASSNRAGAKETQYF,TGTGCCAGCAGCAATAGAGCAGGGGCGAAGGAGACCCAGTACTTC
TRBJ2-2,TRBV4-3,TRBD1,-,CASSHLRGQATGELFF,TGCGCCAGCAGCCACCTCAGGGGGCAGGCCACCGGGGAGCTGTTTTTT
TRBJ2-3,TRBV4-3,-,-,CASSQGGRGRGDTQYF,TGCGCCAGCAGCCAGGGTGGAAGGGGGAGAGGAGATACGCAGTATTTT
TRBJ2-1,TRBV30,-,few,CAWKGHSSYNEQFF,TGTGCCTGGAAGGGACATAGCTCCTACAATGAGCAGTTCTTC
TRBJ2-1,TRBV5-1,-,-,CASSLGGSSYNEQFF,TGCGCCAGCAGCTTGGGGGGCAGCTCCTACAATGAGCAGTTCTTC
TRBJ2-7,TRBV13,-,-,CASSPKERLEQYF,TGTGCCAGCAGCCCCAAGGAGAGACTAGAGCAGTACTTC
TRBJ2-1,TRBV5-1,TRBD2,-,CASSLTRGDEQFF,TGCGCCAGCAGCTTGACACGGGGGGATGAGCAGTTCTTC
TRBJ1-5,TRBV19,-,-,CASSATERNQPQHF,TGTGCCAGTAGTGCTACAGAGCGCAATCAGCCCCAGCATTTT
TRBJ1-2,TRBV4-2,-,-,CASSQGGGYTF,TGTGCCAGCAGCCAAGGGGGCGGCTACACCTTC
TRBJ2-2,TRBV6-5,-,few,CASSYHGELFF,TGTGCCAGCAGTTACCACGGGGAGCTGTTTTTT
TRBJ2-1,TRBV6-1,-,-,CASSEARLDNEQFF,TGTGCCAGCAGTGAAGCCAGACTCGACAATGAGCAGTTCTTC
TRBJ2-1,TRBV19,-,once,CASSAGTWNEQFF,TGTGCCAGTAGTGCGGGAACTTGGAATGAGCAGTTCTTC
TRBJ2-7,TRBV27,-,few,CASSLTGFGSYEQYF,TGTGCCAGCAGTTTAACAGGGTTCGGCTCCTACGAGCAGTACTTC
TRBJ2-2,TRBV6-1,TRBD1,-,CASSAYGQEVGTGELFF,TGTGCCAGCAGTGCATATGGACAGGAGGTTGGCACCGGGGAGCTGTTTTTT
TRBJ2-1,TRBV7-3,TRBD2,once,CASSSHLAGGFNEQFF,TGTGCCAGCAGCTCCCACCTAGCGGGAGGTTTCAATGAGCAGTTCTTC
TRBJ1-4,TRBV7-3,-,-,CASSSSGGPNEKLFF,TGTGCCAGCAGCTCCTCAGGAGGACCGAATGAAAAACTGTTTTTT
TRBJ1-5,TRBV27,-,-,CASSLQESNQPQHF,TGTGCCAGCAGTTTACAGGAAAGCAATCAGCCCCAGCATTTT
TRBJ1-4,TRBV4-3,-,once,CASTQGGRGGIGGEKLFF,TGCGCCAGCACCCAAGGGGGGAGGGGAGGGATTGGTGGTGAAAAACTGTTTTTT
TRBJ2-1,TRBV7-9,TRBD2,few,CASRVGTLGLVYNEQFF,TGTGCCAGCAGAGTGGGGACCTTAGGACTAGTCTACAATGAGCAGTTCTTC
TRBJ1-3,TRBV7-2,-,-,CASSRGSSGNTIYF,TGTGCCAGCAGCCGAGGGTCCTCTGGAAACACCATATATTTT
TRBJ1-5,TRBV7-2,-,-,CASSQEPVSAPQHF,TGTGCCAGCAGCCAAGAGCCCGTTAGTGCGCCCCAGCATTTT
TRBJ1-5,TRBV18,TRBD1,-,CASSKGGGQDSNQPQHF,TGTGCCAGCTCAAAGGGCGGAGGACAGGATAGCAATCAGCCCCAGCATTTT
TRBJ1-5,TRBV28,-,-,CASSEAGNQPQHF,TGTGCCAGCAGTGAAGCTGGCAATCAGCCCCAGCATTTT
TRBJ1-2,TRBV19,-,-,CASTRAALNYGYTF,TGTGCCAGTACCAGAGCGGCTCTTAACTATGGCTACACCTTC
TRBJ2-1,TRBV5-4,TRBD2,-,CASSTGLAEEVDEQFF,TGTGCCAGCAGCACGGGACTAGCGGAGGAGGTGGATGAGCAGTTCTTC
TRBJ2-7,TRBV30,TRBD2,-,CAWARGGSMGEQYF,TGTGCCTGGGCAAGGGGCGGGAGTATGGGCGAGCAGTACTTC
TRBJ2-2,TRBV10-3,-,-,CAISELQGAGELFF,TGTGCCATCAGTGAACTACAGGGTGCCGGGGAGCTGTTTTTT
TRBJ2-3,TRBV19,-,-,CASSTLGKGTDTQYF,TGTGCCAGTAGTACTCTAGGAAAGGGCACAGATACGCAGTATTTT
TRBJ2-7,TRBV27,-,-,CASSLSFGGYEQYF,TGTGCCAGCAGTTTATCTTTCGGGGGCTACGAGCAGTACTTC
TRBJ1-3,TRBV5-1,-,-,CASSLESLAGNTIYF,TGCGCCAGCAGCTTGGAGAGTTTGGCTGGAAACACCATATATTTT
TRBJ2-1,TRBV2,TRBD2,-,CASSESLSGRDYNEQFF,TGTGCCAGCAGTGAATCCCTCAGCGGGAGGGACTACAATGAGCAGTTCTTC
TRBJ2-1,TRBV25-1,TRBD1,-,CASTQGQGLGGEQFF,TGTGCCAGCACCCAGGGACAGGGTCTTGGAGGTGAGCAGTTCTTC
TRBJ2-1,TRBV11-2,TRBD2,-,CASSRIETLAGNEQFF,TGTGCCAGCAGCCGGATTGAGACGTTAGCGGGGAATGAGCAGTTCTTC